This section outlines one T cell receptor (beta chain) sequence together with its context. V dropped 5 bases and J dropped 4; count of bases not matched to a gene: 7. CDR1 and CDR2 from the germline V gene are LNHDA and SQIVND (reference sequence). The CDR3 consists of 14 residues. The PCR employed 60 Vbeta primers together with 13 Jbeta primers. TCRdb's table, derived via immunoSEQ multiplex PCR, lists solely in-frame clones and lacks some. Of roughly 230,000 clones in the sample, about three quarters were seen once. The sample originates from a study of cytomegalovirus exposure and HLA in healthy donors.

Sequencing was performed on PBMCs. The sequence was collected from a boy younger than 18 in good health and CMV-seronegative. This chain links TRBV19 with TRBJ1-1; 7 bases map to TRBD1. CDR3 DNA sequence: TGTGCCAGTAGTCTCGACAGGGTGACCACTGAAGCTTTCTTT. It codes for CASSLDRVTTEAFF.